Listed below are T cell receptor beta chains from one sample, sequenced in a study of blood T cell repertoires in COVID-19. Some clones are missing from TCRdb's copy, which holds only in-frame ones; the method was immunoSEQ multiplex PCR. This sample yields around 58,000 clones, of which about 82% are seen a single time; around 16% belongs to the top ten. Sequencing was done on a sample of peripheral blood. The receptors were gathered from a human donor in a cohort sampled during active COVID-19. The CDR3 runs from the conserved cysteine through the conserved F or W. A D gene is named only where the DNA matches it firmly. The size of a clone is reported for some rows only, either as once, few or many, or as a class for expanded clones.

clone size: .; V gene: TRBV10-1; CDR3 length: 12; D gene: .; J gene: TRBJ2-3; CDR3 protein: CASSPGGDTQYF; CDR3 DNA: TGCGCCAGCAGTCCCGGGGGAGATACGCAGTATTTT
clone size: .; V gene: TRBV3-1/TRBV3-2; CDR3 length: 17; D gene: .; J gene: TRBJ2-5; CDR3 protein: CASSPLGSSMVSETQYF; CDR3 DNA: TGTGCCAGCAGCCCCCTCGGTAGCTCTATGGTTTCAGAGACCCAGTACTTC
clone size: .; V gene: TRBV7-9; CDR3 length: 15; D gene: TRBD1; J gene: TRBJ2-5; CDR3 protein: CASSGTGTAQETQYF; CDR3 DNA: TGTGCCAGCAGCGGAACCGGGACAGCTCAAGAGACCCAGTACTTC
clone size: .; V gene: TRBV27; CDR3 length: 16; D gene: TRBD1; J gene: TRBJ2-7; CDR3 protein: CASKLRWDRGIWEQYF; CDR3 DNA: TGTGCCAGCAAACTGCGATGGGACAGGGGTATTTGGGAGCAGTACTTC
clone size: .; V gene: TRBV5-1; CDR3 length: 14; D gene: .; J gene: TRBJ1-4; CDR3 protein: CASSFQPGKEKLFF; CDR3 DNA: TGCGCCAGCAGCTTCCAACCGGGGAAGGAAAAACTGTTTTTT
clone size: .; V gene: TRBV12-5; CDR3 length: 17; D gene: TRBD2; J gene: TRBJ2-2; CDR3 protein: CASGLSPGLVVTGELFF; CDR3 DNA: TGTGCTAGTGGTTTGTCTCCGGGACTAGTCGTGACCGGGGAGCTGTTTTTT
clone size: .; V gene: TRBV24-1; CDR3 length: 16; D gene: .; J gene: TRBJ2-1; CDR3 protein: CATSDPSGSSYNEQFF; CDR3 DNA: TGTGCCACCAGTGACCCTTCGGGGAGCTCCTACAATGAGCAGTTCTTC
clone size: .; V gene: TRBV20-1; CDR3 length: 15; D gene: .; J gene: TRBJ1-2; CDR3 protein: CSASNTGGGDYGYTF; CDR3 DNA: TGCAGTGCAAGTAATACCGGGGGAGGAGACTATGGCTACACCTTC
clone size: .; V gene: TRBV3-1/TRBV3-2; CDR3 length: 14; D gene: .; J gene: TRBJ2-7; CDR3 protein: CASSYSGKFGEQYF; CDR3 DNA: TGTGCCAGCAGCTACAGCGGCAAATTCGGCGAGCAGTACTTC
clone size: few; V gene: TRBV19; CDR3 length: 16; D gene: TRBD1; J gene: TRBJ1-2; CDR3 protein: CASRWGSSGQIYGYTF; CDR3 DNA: TGTGCCAGTAGGTGGGGGTCCTCGGGACAGATCTATGGCTACACCTTC
clone size: .; V gene: TRBV12-3/TRBV12-4; CDR3 length: 12; D gene: TRBD1; J gene: TRBJ2-7; CDR3 protein: CAIRQGSYEQYF; CDR3 DNA: TGTGCCATCCGACAGGGGTCCTACGAGCAGTACTTC
clone size: .; V gene: TRBV6-2/TRBV6-3; CDR3 length: 18; D gene: TRBD2; J gene: TRBJ2-1; CDR3 protein: CASSSPRTTSGGYNEQFF; CDR3 DNA: TGTGCCAGCAGTTCTCCCCGAACAACTAGCGGGGGATACAATGAGCAGTTCTTC
clone size: .; V gene: TRBV3-1/TRBV3-2; CDR3 length: 16; D gene: TRBD2; J gene: TRBJ2-3; CDR3 protein: CASSPGTSGGTDTQYF; CDR3 DNA: TGTGCCAGCAGCCCCGGGACTAGCGGGGGCACAGATACGCAGTATTTT
clone size: .; V gene: TRBV15; CDR3 length: 15; D gene: TRBD1; J gene: TRBJ1-2; CDR3 protein: CATSRDSGRGQGYTF; CDR3 DNA: TGTGCCACCAGCAGAGATTCGGGCAGGGGGCAAGGCTACACCTTC
clone size: once; V gene: TRBV18; CDR3 length: 17; D gene: .; J gene: TRBJ2-6; CDR3 protein: CASSPVPGSLGANVLTF; CDR3 DNA: TGTGCCAGCTCACCGGTCCCAGGGTCCCTGGGGGCCAACGTCCTGACTTTC
clone size: .; V gene: TRBV7-8; CDR3 length: 13; D gene: .; J gene: TRBJ1-2; CDR3 protein: CASSLNSNYGYTF; CDR3 DNA: TGTGCCAGCAGCTTAAACTCAAACTATGGCTACACCTTC
clone size: .; V gene: TRBV7-9; CDR3 length: 16; D gene: TRBD2; J gene: TRBJ2-3; CDR3 protein: CASSPNSGGSTDTQYF; CDR3 DNA: TGTGCCAGCAGCCCCAATAGCGGGGGCAGCACAGATACGCAGTATTTT
clone size: .; V gene: TRBV6-5; CDR3 length: 15; D gene: TRBD1; J gene: TRBJ1-1; CDR3 protein: CASSYAFTGDTEAFF; CDR3 DNA: TGTGCCAGCAGTTACGCATTCACAGGGGACACTGAAGCTTTCTTT
clone size: .; V gene: TRBV6-5; CDR3 length: 14; D gene: TRBD1; J gene: TRBJ1-5; CDR3 protein: CASDRGGGNQPQHF; CDR3 DNA: TGTGCCAGTGACAGGGGTGGTGGCAATCAGCCCCAGCATTTT
clone size: .; V gene: TRBV15; CDR3 length: 14; D gene: .; J gene: TRBJ1-5; CDR3 protein: CATSRGTANQPQHF; CDR3 DNA: TGTGCCACCAGCAGAGGGACAGCCAATCAGCCCCAGCATTTT
clone size: .; V gene: TRBV30; CDR3 length: 14; D gene: .; J gene: TRBJ2-2; CDR3 protein: CAWVRGPNTGELFF; CDR3 DNA: TGTGCCTGGGTGCGGGGGCCAAACACCGGGGAGCTGTTTTTT
clone size: once; V gene: TRBV3-1/TRBV3-2; CDR3 length: 12; D gene: .; J gene: TRBJ2-1; CDR3 protein: CAGGPWRGEQFF; CDR3 DNA: TGTGCCGGCGGCCCTTGGCGGGGTGAGCAGTTCTTC
clone size: .; V gene: TRBV3-1/TRBV3-2; CDR3 length: 13; D gene: .; J gene: TRBJ2-1; CDR3 protein: CASSLEGTSEQFF; CDR3 DNA: TGTGCCAGCAGCCTAGAAGGGACATCTGAGCAGTTCTTC
clone size: .; V gene: TRBV6-6; CDR3 length: 13; D gene: .; J gene: TRBJ2-7; CDR3 protein: CASSYARTDEQYF; CDR3 DNA: TGTGCCAGCAGTTACGCCCGGACTGACGAGCAGTACTTC